This T cell receptor beta chain came from a study of blood T cell repertoires in COVID-19. Study-wide background: COVID-19 samples from acute and convalescent phases originated in the United States, Italy and Spain. Sample material is recorded as cDNA or gDNA derived from T cells, B-cell-depleted T cells, or PBMCs.

The authors' processing: By means of reference gene primer amplification, nucleated cell counts were estimated. Only in-frame clones appear in the TCRdb table, and some are missing; sequencing was by immunoSEQ multiplex PCR. That table supplies the V and J calls and clone size; D and trimming were determined from the DNA. The table records approximately 230,000 clones, around nine tenths of them present only once. This clone was detected only once. Germline V gives CDR1 PRHDT, CDR2 FYEKMQ (reference sequence). After removal of 5 bases from V and 3 bases from J, the junction contained 8 bases not matched to a gene. The CDR3 totals 16 residues.

Material for sequencing was peripheral blood. This chain connects TRBV13 to TRBJ2-1, with TRBD2 matching 9 bases. The TCR originated in a man aged 18 to 30 with active or convalescent COVID-19. The CDR3 loop is CASSLSGGLDYNEQFF. The CDR3 DNA reads as TGTGCCAGCAGCCTTAGCGGGGGCCTCGACTACAATGAGCAGTTCTTC.